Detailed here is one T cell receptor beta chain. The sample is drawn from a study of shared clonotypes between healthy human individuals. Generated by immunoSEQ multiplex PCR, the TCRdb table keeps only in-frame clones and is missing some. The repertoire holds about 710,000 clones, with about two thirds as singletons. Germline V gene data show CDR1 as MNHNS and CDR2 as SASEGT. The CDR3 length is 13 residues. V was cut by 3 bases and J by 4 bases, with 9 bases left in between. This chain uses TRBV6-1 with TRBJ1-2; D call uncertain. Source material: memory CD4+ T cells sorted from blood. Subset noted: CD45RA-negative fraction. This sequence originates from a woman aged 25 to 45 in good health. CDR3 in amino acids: CASSDKVPYGYTF. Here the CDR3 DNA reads TGTGCCAGCAGTGATAAGGTACCCTATGGCTACACCTTC.